The clone carrying this T cell receptor beta chain was counted between two and nine times. The sample originates from a study of human T cells and chemical hapten exposure. The time point: patch test 2, 6 weeks after DPC sensitization. The treatment here: therapeutic diphenylcyclopropenone sensitization with weekly scalp DPC. The V and J ends lost 5 bases and 7 bases respectively, with 9 bases between them. Germline values: CDR1 DFQATT, CDR2 SNEGSKA (reference sequence). There are 10 residues in the CDR3. It was the library that attached unique molecular identifiers to individual cDNA molecules. TCRdb reprocessed the RACE reads with MiXCR, giving one entry per CDR3 protein. Seen here are 96,000 or so distinct CDR3 sequences, about 9% observed once, and the top ten hold more than 2%.

The sample in question was whole blood, obtained in connection with sensitization to the hapten diphenylcyclopropenone (DPC). The V and J genes are TRBV20-1 and TRBJ2-7; D uncertain. This TCR derives from a woman aged 40 to 50 with alopecia areata. Some clones in this sample may be carry-over from other donors' samples. The CDR3 DNA reads as TGCAGTGCTCCAAAGGTAGAGCAGTACTTC. It specifies CSAPKVEQYF.